Listed below are T cell receptor beta chains from one sample, sequenced in a study of blood T cell repertoires in COVID-19. Profiled with immunoSEQ multiplex PCR; TCRdb holds only in-frame clones, not every one. The sample has about 200,000 clones, around three quarters seen once. Input material: peripheral blood. Receptors originate from a woman in her 70s with acute or convalescent COVID-19. CDR3s include the opening cysteine and the closing phenylalanine or tryptophan. D genes are given only for firm matches. Size values are once, few and many counts, or a class for expanded clones, and some rows have none.

abundance	v_gene	j_gene	d_gene	CDR3nt	CDR3aa
-	TRBV9	TRBJ2-6	TRBD2	TGTGCCAGCAGCTCAGGACTAGCGGGAATGGGGGCCAACGTCCTGACTTTC	CASSSGLAGMGANVLTF
once	TRBV28	TRBJ2-1	TRBD2	TGTGCCAGCAGTTTACGGCTACGGGAGGTTCTCTACAATGAGCAGTTCTTC	CASSLRLREVLYNEQFF
once	TRBV11-2	TRBJ1-1	TRBD1	TGTGCCAGCAGCCCCCGGGACAGGGTTGAGTTCCCTGAAGCTTTCTTT	CASSPRDRVEFPEAFF
-	TRBV28	TRBJ2-7	-	TGTGCCAGCACCCAGGGCGGGGCACCCTACGAGCAGTACTTC	CASTQGGAPYEQYF
-	TRBV28	TRBJ2-7	-	TGTGCCAGCCAGTGGGACAAAACTTACGAGCAGTACTTC	CASQWDKTYEQYF
-	TRBV27	TRBJ2-7	-	TGTGCCAGCAGTTTATCTCCCGGTCAACCCTACGAGCAGTACTTC	CASSLSPGQPYEQYF
-	TRBV5-1	TRBJ1-4	-	TGCGCCAGCAGCGTGACAGGCCTTGTTAATGAGGAACTGTTTTTT	CASSVTGLVNEELFF
few	TRBV28	TRBJ1-2	TRBD1	TGTGCCAGCAGACCTCAGGGGGATGACTATGGCTACACCTTC	CASRPQGDDYGYTF
-	TRBV21-1	TRBJ1-2	-	TGTGCCAGCAGCAAAGCGCGGGCAGGGGGTACCTATGGCTACACCTTC	CASSKARAGGTYGYTF
few	TRBV19	TRBJ1-5	TRBD1	TGTGCCAGCCAATCTGACAGGGACCAGCCCCAGCATTTT	CASQSDRDQPQHF
-	TRBV11-2	TRBJ1-1	TRBD1	TGTGCCAGCAGCTCGGGACAGGGGTTCGCTGAAGCTTTCTTT	CASSSGQGFAEAFF
-	TRBV6-2/TRBV6-3	TRBJ1-2	TRBD1	TGTGCCAGCAGTTCATCCTTCAGGGGGCGCGGCGGCTACACCTTC	CASSSSFRGRGGYTF
few	TRBV19	TRBJ1-5	TRBD1	TGTGCCAGTAGTGTTGGGACAGGGTGGCATCAGCCCCAGCATTTT	CASSVGTGWHQPQHF
-	TRBV27	TRBJ1-2	-	TGTGCCAGCAGTTTACGGGGTCCCACCTATGGCTACACCTTC	CASSLRGPTYGYTF
-	TRBV18	TRBJ1-5	-	TGTGCCAGCTCACCGACTTCCGGGACGGGGGGTAGGCAGCCCCAGCATTTT	CASSPTSGTGGRQPQHF
once	TRBV7-2	TRBJ2-7	TRBD2	TGTGCCAGCAGCCGCACTAGCGGGAGTTTGTACGAGCAGTACTTC	CASSRTSGSLYEQYF
-	TRBV27	TRBJ1-6	TRBD1	TGTGCCAGCAGAGTAAGGGACAGGGGGCTTGATTCACCCCTCCACTTT	CASRVRDRGLDSPLHF
-	TRBV5-1	TRBJ2-2	-	TGCGCCAGCAGCTTGGCAGGGAACGATGGCGGGGAGCTGTTTTTT	CASSLAGNDGGELFF
-	TRBV5-3	TRBJ2-5	-	TGTGCCAGAAGTCGCACAGGAATCCACGAGACCCAGTACTTC	CARSRTGIHETQYF
-	TRBV24-1	TRBJ2-1	TRBD2	TGTGCCACCAGTGATTCCGGACTAGCGGGACCCTCACGCTCCTACAATGAGCAGTTCTTC	CATSDSGLAGPSRSYNEQFF
-	TRBV5-1	TRBJ2-1	-	TGCGCCAGCAGCTTGGGAGGGCTCTACAATGAGCAGTTCTTC	CASSLGGLYNEQFF
-	TRBV20-1	TRBJ2-7	TRBD1	TGCAGTGCTAGTCAGGGGGTGATCGCCTACGAGCAGTACTTC	CSASQGVIAYEQYF
-	TRBV27	TRBJ1-2	TRBD1	TGTGCCAGCAGTCCAGGGACAGGGGGCTCGGGAGGCTATGGCTACACCTTC	CASSPGTGGSGGYGYTF
-	TRBV3-1/TRBV3-2	TRBJ2-3	-	TGTGCCAGCAGGGCCGAGCCGGGAAGCACAGATACGCAGTATTTT	CASRAEPGSTDTQYF
once	TRBV18	TRBJ1-5	TRBD1	TGTGCCAGCTCACCACAACGGGACAGGGGTCAGCCCCAGCATTTT	CASSPQRDRGQPQHF
-	TRBV3-1/TRBV3-2	TRBJ2-1	TRBD2	TGTGCCAGCAGCCGAACGGGAGGGTCCAATGAGCAGTTCTTC	CASSRTGGSNEQFF
-	TRBV28	TRBJ2-7	TRBD2	TGTGCCAGCAGTTTGCTGGCGGGAGGCTCCTACGAGCAGTACTTC	CASSLLAGGSYEQYF
-	TRBV10-3	TRBJ2-1	-	TGTGCCATCAGTGGCACTAGGGATGAGCAGTTCTTC	CAISGTRDEQFF
many	TRBV9	TRBJ2-2	-	TGTGCCAGCACCCCACTAGCTACCGGGGAGCTGTTTTTT	CASTPLATGELFF
few	TRBV14	TRBJ1-6	-	TGTGCCAGCAGCCAAGATCTTTATTCACCCCTCCACTTT	CASSQDLYSPLHF
-	TRBV28	TRBJ1-5	-	TGTGCCAGCAATCTTAAGACACCCCAGGGAAGTCAGCCCCAGCATTTT	CASNLKTPQGSQPQHF
-	TRBV28	TRBJ2-5	-	TGTGCCAGCAGTCCCCGCAACGGACAGCGGGAGACCCAGTACTTC	CASSPRNGQRETQYF
once	TRBV12-2	TRBJ1-4	-	TGTGCAAGTCGCTCCCCGACAGGGGAAGATGAAAAACTGTTTTTT	CASRSPTGEDEKLFF
-	TRBV18	TRBJ2-7	-	TGTGCCAGCTCACTAGCGGCTTCCTACGAGCAGTACTTC	CASSLAASYEQYF
many	TRBV19	TRBJ2-7	TRBD2	TGTGCCAGTAGTACCCCCGGGAGCGGGAGTGATGAGCAGTACTTC	CASSTPGSGSDEQYF
-	TRBV2	TRBJ2-7	-	TGTGCCAGCAGTGAACGGGGTTGGCTCTACGAGCAGTACTTC	CASSERGWLYEQYF
-	TRBV24-1	TRBJ2-2	-	TGTGCCACCAGGGAGGACACCGGGGAGCTGTTTTTT	CATREDTGELFF
-	TRBV27	TRBJ1-4	TRBD1	TGTGCCAGCAGTTCGACGGACAGGGGAAAAGAAAAACTGTTTTTT	CASSSTDRGKEKLFF
-	TRBV11-2	TRBJ2-7	TRBD1	TGTGCCAGCAGCTTAGACCGGGACAGAGCCTACGAGCAGTACTTC	CASSLDRDRAYEQYF
-	TRBV5-8	TRBJ2-5	-	TGTGCCAGCAGCTTGTTACGGGGTTACGGAGAGACCCAGTACTTC	CASSLLRGYGETQYF
-	TRBV7-2	TRBJ1-4	TRBD1	TGTGCCAGCAGCTTGACAGGGGCTGGGGAAAAACTGTTTTTT	CASSLTGAGEKLFF
many	TRBV5-1	TRBJ1-5	TRBD1	TGCGCCAGCAGCTTGGAGGGACAGAGCAATCAGCCCCAGCATTTT	CASSLEGQSNQPQHF
-	TRBV16	TRBJ2-2	-	TGTGCCAGCGGGACTCGGGTCGCGAACACCGGGGAGCTGTTTTTT	CASGTRVANTGELFF
-	TRBV7-9	TRBJ1-1	-	TGTGCCAGCAGCTTAAGCCCCACCCTTGAAGCTTTCTTT	CASSLSPTLEAFF
-	TRBV4-1	TRBJ2-2	TRBD1	TGCGCCAGCAGCCAAGGGCGGACAGGGGGCTATACCGGGGAGCTGTTTTTT	CASSQGRTGGYTGELFF
-	TRBV18	TRBJ1-5	-	TGTGCCAGCTCACTTGACGGGAATCAGCCCCAGCATTTT	CASSLDGNQPQHF
-	TRBV27	TRBJ1-5	-	TGTGCCAGCAGTCCTTGGAGCGGATGGTATAGCAATCAGCCCCAGCATTTT	CASSPWSGWYSNQPQHF